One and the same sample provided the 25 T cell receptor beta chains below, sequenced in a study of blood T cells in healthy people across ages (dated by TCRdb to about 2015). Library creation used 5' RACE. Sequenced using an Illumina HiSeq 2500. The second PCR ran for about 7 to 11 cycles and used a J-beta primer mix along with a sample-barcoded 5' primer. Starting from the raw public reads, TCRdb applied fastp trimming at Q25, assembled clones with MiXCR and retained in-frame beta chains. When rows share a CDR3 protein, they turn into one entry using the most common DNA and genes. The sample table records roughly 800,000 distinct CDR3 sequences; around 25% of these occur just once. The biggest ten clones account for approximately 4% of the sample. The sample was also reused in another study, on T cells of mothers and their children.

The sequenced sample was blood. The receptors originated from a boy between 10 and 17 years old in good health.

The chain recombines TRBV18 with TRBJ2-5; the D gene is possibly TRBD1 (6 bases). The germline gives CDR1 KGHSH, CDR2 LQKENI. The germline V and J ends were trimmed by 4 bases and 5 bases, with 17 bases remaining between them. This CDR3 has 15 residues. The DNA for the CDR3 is TGTGCCAGCTCACAACTGGACAGTCGAATCGAGACCCAGTACTTC. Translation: CASSQLDSRIETQYF.

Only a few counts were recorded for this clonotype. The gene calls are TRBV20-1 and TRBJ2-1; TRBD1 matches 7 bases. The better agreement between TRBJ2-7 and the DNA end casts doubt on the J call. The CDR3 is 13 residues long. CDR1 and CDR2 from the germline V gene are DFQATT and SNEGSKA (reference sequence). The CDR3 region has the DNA TGCAGTGCTGAGATCACAGGGGCCCACGAGCAGTACTTC. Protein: CSAEITGAHEQYF.

CDR3 bases: TGCAGCGTGGCCGGGACTTTAACCTACGAGCAGTACTTC. It yields the protein CSVAGTLTYEQYF. J is TRBJ2-7 and V is TRBV29-1; maybe TRBD2 (6 bases). V lost 6 bases and J lost 2, with 14 bases in between. CDR1 is SQVTM and CDR2 is ANQGSEA in the germline V gene. This CDR3 spans 13 amino acids.

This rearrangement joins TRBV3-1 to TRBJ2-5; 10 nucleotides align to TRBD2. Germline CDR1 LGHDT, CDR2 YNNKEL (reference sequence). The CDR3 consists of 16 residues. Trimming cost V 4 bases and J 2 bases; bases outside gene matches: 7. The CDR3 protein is CASSRRTSGRQETQYF. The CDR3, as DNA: TGTGCCAGCAGCCGACGGACTAGCGGCCGACAAGAGACCCAGTACTTC.

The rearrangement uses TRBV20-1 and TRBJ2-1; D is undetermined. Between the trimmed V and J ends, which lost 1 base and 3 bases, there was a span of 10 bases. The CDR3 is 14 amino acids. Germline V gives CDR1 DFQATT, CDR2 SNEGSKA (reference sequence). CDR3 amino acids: CSARVLDRYNEQFF. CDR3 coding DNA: TGCAGTGCTAGAGTTTTGGATCGCTACAATGAGCAGTTCTTC.

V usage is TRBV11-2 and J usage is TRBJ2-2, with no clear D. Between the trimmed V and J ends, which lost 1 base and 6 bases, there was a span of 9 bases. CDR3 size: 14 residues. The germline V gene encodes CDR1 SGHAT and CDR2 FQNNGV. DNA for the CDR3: TGTGCCAGCAGCTTAGCAAGGCAAGCCGGGGAGCTGTTTTTT. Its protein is CASSLARQAGELFF.

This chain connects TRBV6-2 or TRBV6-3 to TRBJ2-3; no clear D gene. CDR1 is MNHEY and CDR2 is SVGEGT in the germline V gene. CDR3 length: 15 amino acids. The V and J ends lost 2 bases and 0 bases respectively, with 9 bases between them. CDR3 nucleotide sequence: TGTGCCAGCAGTTACCCACCCTTGAGCACAGATACGCAGTATTTT. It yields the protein CASSYPPLSTDTQYF.

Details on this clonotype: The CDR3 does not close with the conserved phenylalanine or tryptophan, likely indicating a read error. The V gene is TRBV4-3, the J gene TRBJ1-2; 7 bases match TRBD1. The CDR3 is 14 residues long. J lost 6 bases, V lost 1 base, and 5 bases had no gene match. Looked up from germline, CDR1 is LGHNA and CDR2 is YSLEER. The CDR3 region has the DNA TGCGCCAGCAGCCAAGTGCCAGGGGGGCATGGCTACACCCTC. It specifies CASSQVPGGHGYTL.

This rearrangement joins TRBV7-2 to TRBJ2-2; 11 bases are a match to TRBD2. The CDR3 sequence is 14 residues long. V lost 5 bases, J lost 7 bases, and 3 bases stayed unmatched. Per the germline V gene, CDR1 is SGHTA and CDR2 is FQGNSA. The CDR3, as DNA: TGTGCCAGCAGCGGGACTAGCGGTGTCGGGGAGCTGTTTTTT. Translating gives CASSGTSGVGELFF. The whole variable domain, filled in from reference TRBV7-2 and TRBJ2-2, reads GAGVSQSPSNKVTEKGKDVELRCDPISGHTALYWYRQSLGQGLEFLIYFQGNSAPDKSGLPSDRFSAERTGGSVSTLTIQRTQQEDSAVYLCASSGTSGVGELFFGEGSRLTVL.

In DNA form, the CDR3 reads TGTGCCACCAGTGTCGCAGGTTATGGCGAGCAGTACTTC. Amino acid sequence: CATSVAGYGEQYF. The rearrangement joins TRBV24-1 to TRBJ2-7; D gene ambiguous. The CDR3 length is 13 residues. V lost 5 bases, J lost 6 bases, and 13 bases lay in between. The germline V gene has CDR1 KGHDR and CDR2 SFDVKD.

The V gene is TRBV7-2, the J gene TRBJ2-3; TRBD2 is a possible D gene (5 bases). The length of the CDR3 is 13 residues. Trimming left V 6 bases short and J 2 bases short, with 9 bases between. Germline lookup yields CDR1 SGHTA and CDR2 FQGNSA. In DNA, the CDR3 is TGTGCCAGCAGATGGGAGTTCACAGATACGCAGTATTTT. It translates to CASRWEFTDTQYF.

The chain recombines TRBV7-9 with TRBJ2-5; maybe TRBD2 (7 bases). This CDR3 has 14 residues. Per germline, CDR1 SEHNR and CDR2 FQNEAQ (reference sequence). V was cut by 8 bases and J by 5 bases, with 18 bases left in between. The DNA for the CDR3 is TGTGCCAGCCGTGGGGGGGGGCAAGGGGAGACCCAGTACTTC. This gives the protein CASRGGGQGETQYF. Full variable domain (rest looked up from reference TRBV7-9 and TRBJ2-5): DTGVSQNPRHKITKRGQNVTFRCDPISEHNRLYWYRQTLGQGPEFLTYFQNEAQLEKSRLLSDRFSAERPKGSFSTLEIQRTEQGDSAMYLCASRGGGQGETQYFGPGTRLLVL.

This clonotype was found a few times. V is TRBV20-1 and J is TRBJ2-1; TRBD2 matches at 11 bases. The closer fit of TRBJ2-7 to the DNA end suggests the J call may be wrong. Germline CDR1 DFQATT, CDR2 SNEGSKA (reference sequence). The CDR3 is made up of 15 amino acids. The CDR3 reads CSASPSGGNSYEQYF. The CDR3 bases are TGCAGTGCATCCCCTAGCGGGGGGAACTCCTACGAGCAGTACTTC.

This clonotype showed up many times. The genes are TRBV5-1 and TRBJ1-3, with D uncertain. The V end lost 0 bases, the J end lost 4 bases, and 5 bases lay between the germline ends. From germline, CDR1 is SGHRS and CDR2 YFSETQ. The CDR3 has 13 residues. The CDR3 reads CASSLALGNTIYF. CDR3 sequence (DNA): TGCGCCAGCAGCTTGGCCTTGGGAAACACCATATATTTT.

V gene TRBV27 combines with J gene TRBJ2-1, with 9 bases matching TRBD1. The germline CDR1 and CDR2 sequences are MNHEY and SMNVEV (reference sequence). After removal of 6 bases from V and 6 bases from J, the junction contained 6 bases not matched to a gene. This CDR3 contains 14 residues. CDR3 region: CASSWTGDRNEQFF. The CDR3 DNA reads TGTGCCAGCAGCTGGACAGGGGATCGCAATGAGCAGTTCTTC.

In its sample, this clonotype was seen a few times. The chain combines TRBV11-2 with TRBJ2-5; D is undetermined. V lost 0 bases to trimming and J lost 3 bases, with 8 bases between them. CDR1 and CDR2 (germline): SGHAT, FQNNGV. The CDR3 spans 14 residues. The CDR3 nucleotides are TGTGCCAGCAGCTTAGATCCCCTGAAAGAGACCCAGTACTTC. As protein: CASSLDPLKETQYF.

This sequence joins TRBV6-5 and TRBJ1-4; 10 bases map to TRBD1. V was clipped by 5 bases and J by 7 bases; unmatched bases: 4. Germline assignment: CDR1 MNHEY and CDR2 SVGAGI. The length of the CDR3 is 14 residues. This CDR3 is CASSPWTGGEKLFF. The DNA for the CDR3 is TGTGCCAGCAGTCCCTGGACAGGGGGTGAAAAACTGTTTTTT.

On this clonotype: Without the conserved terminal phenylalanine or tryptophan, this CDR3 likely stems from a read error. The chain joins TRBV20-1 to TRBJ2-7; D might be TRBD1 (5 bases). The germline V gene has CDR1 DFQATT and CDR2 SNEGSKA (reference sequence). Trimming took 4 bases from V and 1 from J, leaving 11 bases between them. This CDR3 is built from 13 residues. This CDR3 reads CSATGKGSYEQYL. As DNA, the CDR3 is TGCAGTGCTACAGGGAAGGGATCCTACGAGCAGTACCTC.

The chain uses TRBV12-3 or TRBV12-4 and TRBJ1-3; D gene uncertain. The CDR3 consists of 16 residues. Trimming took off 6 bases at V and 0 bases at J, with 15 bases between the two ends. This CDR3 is CASSPWTGGSGNTIYF. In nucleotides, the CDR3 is TGTGCCAGCAGCCCTTGGACGGGAGGCTCTGGAAACACCATATATTTT.

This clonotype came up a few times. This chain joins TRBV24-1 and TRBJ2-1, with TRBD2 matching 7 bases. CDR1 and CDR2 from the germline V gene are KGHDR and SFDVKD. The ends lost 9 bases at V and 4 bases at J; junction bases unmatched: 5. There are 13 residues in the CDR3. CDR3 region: CATGEGGYNEQFF. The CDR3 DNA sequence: TGTGCCACCGGAGAGGGAGGGTACAATGAGCAGTTCTTC.

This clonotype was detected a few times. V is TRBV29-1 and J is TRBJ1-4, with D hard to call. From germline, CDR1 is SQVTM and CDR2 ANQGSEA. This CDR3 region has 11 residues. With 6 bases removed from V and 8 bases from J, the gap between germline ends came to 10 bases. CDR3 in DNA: TGCAGCGTCCTTGGAGGGGAAAAACTGTTTTTT. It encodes CSVLGGEKLFF. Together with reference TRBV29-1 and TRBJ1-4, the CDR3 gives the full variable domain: SAVISQKPSRDICQRGTSLTIQCQVDSQVTMMFWYRQQPGQSLTLIATANQGSEATYESGFVIDKFPISRPNLTFSTLTVSNMSPEDSSIYLCSVLGGEKLFFGSGTQLSVL.

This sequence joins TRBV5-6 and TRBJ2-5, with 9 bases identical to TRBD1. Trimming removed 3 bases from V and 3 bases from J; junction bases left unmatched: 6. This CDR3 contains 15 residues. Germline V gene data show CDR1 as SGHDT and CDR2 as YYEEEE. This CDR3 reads CASSSAGTGKETQYF. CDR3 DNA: TGTGCCAGCAGCTCCGCCGGGACAGGGAAAGAGACCCAGTACTTC. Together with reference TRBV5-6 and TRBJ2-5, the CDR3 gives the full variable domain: DAGVTQSPTHLIKTRGQQVTLRCSPKSGHDTVSWYQQALGQGPQFIFQYYEEEERQRGNFPDRFSGHQFPNYSSELNVNALLLGDSALYLCASSSAGTGKETQYFGPGTRLLVL.

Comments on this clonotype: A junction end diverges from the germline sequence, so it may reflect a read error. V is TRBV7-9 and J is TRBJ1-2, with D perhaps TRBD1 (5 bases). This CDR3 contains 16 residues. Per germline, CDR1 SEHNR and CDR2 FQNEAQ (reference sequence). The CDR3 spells CASSLMPAQGNYGHTF. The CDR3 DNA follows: TGTGCCAGCAGCTTAATGCCTGCTCAGGGAAACTATGGCCACACCTTC.

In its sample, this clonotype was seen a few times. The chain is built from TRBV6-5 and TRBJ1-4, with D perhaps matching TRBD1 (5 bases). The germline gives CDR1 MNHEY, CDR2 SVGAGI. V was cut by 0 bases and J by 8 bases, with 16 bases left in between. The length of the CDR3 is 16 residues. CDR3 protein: CASSYSRGAGQEKLFF. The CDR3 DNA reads TGTGCCAGCAGTTACTCGAGAGGGGCAGGACAAGAAAAACTGTTTTTT.

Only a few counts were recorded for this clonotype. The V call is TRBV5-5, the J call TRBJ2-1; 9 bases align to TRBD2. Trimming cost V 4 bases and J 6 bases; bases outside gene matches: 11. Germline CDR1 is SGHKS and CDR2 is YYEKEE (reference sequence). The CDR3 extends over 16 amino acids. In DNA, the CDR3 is TGTGCCAGCAGCCAGTCTCTGGCGGGGGGGCCCAATGAGCAGTTCTTC. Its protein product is CASSQSLAGGPNEQFF.